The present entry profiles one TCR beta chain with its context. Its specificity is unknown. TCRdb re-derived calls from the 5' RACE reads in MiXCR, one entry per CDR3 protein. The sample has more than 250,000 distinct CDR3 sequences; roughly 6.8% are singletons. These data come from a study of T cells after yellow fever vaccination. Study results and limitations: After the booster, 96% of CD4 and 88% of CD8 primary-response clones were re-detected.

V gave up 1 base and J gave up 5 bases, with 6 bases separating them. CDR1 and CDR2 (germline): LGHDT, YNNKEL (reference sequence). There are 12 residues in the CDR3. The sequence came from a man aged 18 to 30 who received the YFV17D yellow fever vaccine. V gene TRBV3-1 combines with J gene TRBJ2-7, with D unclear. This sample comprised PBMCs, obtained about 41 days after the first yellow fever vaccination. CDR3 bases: TGTGCCAGCAGCCAAGCAGTGCACGAGCAGTACTTC. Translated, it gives CASSQAVHEQYF.